These 11 T cell receptor beta chains came from one sample sequenced in a study of blood T cell repertoires in COVID-19. This table comes from immunoSEQ multiplex PCR, and its TCRdb copy is limited to in-frame clones, with some not included. Counted here are nearly 30,000 clones, about nine tenths occurring once; the ten biggest clones make up approximately 8%. Sequencing was done on a sample of peripheral blood. These receptors were obtained from a man aged 70-80 years with active or convalescent COVID-19.

This clone was found a few times. The chain joins TRBV10-3 to TRBJ1-1; no reliable D call. Trimming left V 3 bases short and J 6 bases short, with 5 bases between. This CDR3 has 11 amino acids. CDR1 is ENHRY, CDR2 SYGVKD, per germline. This chain's CDR3 is CAISDLSEAFF. In DNA form, the CDR3 reads TGTGCCATCAGTGACCTCTCTGAAGCTTTCTTT.

The CDR3 loop is CASSTLTANEQFF. The CDR3 DNA reads as TGTGCCAGCAGCACCCTGACTGCCAATGAGCAGTTCTTC. The V call is TRBV7-2, the J call TRBJ2-1, with D hard to call. The CDR3 consists of 13 residues. V gave up 5 bases and J gave up 6 bases, with 11 bases separating them. Germline CDR1 is SGHTA and CDR2 is FQGNSA.

This chain connects TRBV30 to TRBJ1-1, with a weak D call TRBD1 (6 bases). Germline CDR1 is GTSNPN and CDR2 is SVGIG (reference sequence). Trimming cost V 5 bases and J 10 bases, with 17 bases left between them. There are 12 residues in the CDR3. CDR3 sequence (DNA): TGTGCCTGGGGACAGCTCGGCGGTGGAGCTTTCTTT. It translates to CAWGQLGGGAFF.

The chain combines TRBV9 with TRBJ1-2; D not certain. Per germline, CDR1 SGDLS and CDR2 YYNGEE. V lost 0 bases and J lost 2, with 11 bases in between. The CDR3 has 15 residues. This chain's CDR3 is CASSVAPAGNYGYTF. For the CDR3, the DNA is TGTGCCAGCAGCGTAGCACCGGCAGGAAACTATGGCTACACCTTC.

The J gene is TRBJ2-2, the V gene TRBV5-8, with D possibly matching TRBD1 (6 bases). Germline V gene lookup returns CDR1 SGHTS and CDR2 YDEGEE. Trimming removed 0 bases at V and 2 bases at J, with 11 bases between. The CDR3 consists of 16 residues. The CDR3 DNA reads TGTGCCAGCAGCTTGGGTTGGACAGAAAACACCGGGGAGCTGTTTTTT. Translation gives CASSLGWTENTGELFF.

As concerns this clone: Within the sample, other DNA sequences also encode this same CDR3. V gene TRBV5-1 combines with J gene TRBJ1-4; 8 bases map to TRBD1. Trimming at V came to 4 bases and at J to 4 bases, leaving 3 bases not matched to a gene. Germline CDR1 reads SGHRS; CDR2 reads YFSETQ. The CDR3 length is 14 residues. Written as DNA, the CDR3 is TGCGCCAGCAGCCTCGGACAGGGTAATGAAAAACTGTTTTTT. Amino acids: CASSLGQGNEKLFF. The full variable domain, rest sourced from reference TRBV5-1 and TRBJ1-4, is KAGVTQTPRYLIKTRGQQVTLSCSPISGHRSVSWYQQTPGQGLQFLFEYFSETQRNKGNFPGRFSGRQFSNSRSEMNVSTLELGDSALYLCASSLGQGNEKLFFGSGTQLSVL.

V gene TRBV30 combines with J gene TRBJ2-1; D is possibly TRBD2 (5 bases). The CDR3 spans 15 residues. The germline gives CDR1 GTSNPN, CDR2 SVGIG (reference sequence). V gave up 2 bases and J gave up 4 bases, with 15 bases separating them. CDR3 residues: CAWSSGPPTYNEQFF. The CDR3 nucleotides are TGTGCCTGGAGTAGCGGCCCGCCGACGTACAATGAGCAGTTCTTC.

V is TRBV5-5 and J is TRBJ2-7, with D possibly being TRBD2 (5 bases). The CDR3 length is 14 residues. The V gene lost 2 bases and the J gene lost 0 bases, with 9 bases spanning the gap. Germline V gene sequence: CDR1 SGHKS, CDR2 YYEKEE (reference sequence). CDR3 region: CASSLGLSSYEQYV. The CDR3, as DNA: TGTGCCAGCAGCTTAGGACTGAGCTCCTACGAGCAGTACGTC.

The chain employs TRBV29-1 and TRBJ1-1; tentative D call: TRBD1 (6 bases). The CDR3 loop spans 13 amino acids. The ends were cut back, 6 bases at V and 4 bases at J, with 15 bases in the middle. The germline CDR1 and CDR2 sequences are SQVTM and ANQGSEA. CDR3 nucleotides: TGCAGCGTCGCGGGAGGGGGGGCCACTGAAGCTTTCTTT. The encoded protein is CSVAGGGATEAFF.

The chain links TRBV25-1 to TRBJ1-2; TRBD1 might be the D (5 bases). CDR1 MGHDK and CDR2 SYGVNS come from the germline V gene. The CDR3 spans 14 residues. The ends were cut back, 3 bases at V and 4 bases at J, with 12 bases in the middle. Here the CDR3 DNA reads TGTGCCAGCAGTGATGTTGGGGCTTCCTATGGCTACACCTTC. It specifies CASSDVGASYGYTF.

The chain joins TRBV18 to TRBJ1-2; 8 nucleotides agree with TRBD1. Germline lookup yields CDR1 KGHSH and CDR2 LQKENI. V lost 3 bases and J lost 8; bases outside the gene matches: 5. The CDR3 consists of 13 residues. The chain's CDR3 is CASSPQGAEGYTF. In nucleotides, the CDR3 is TGTGCCAGCTCACCGCAGGGGGCGGAGGGCTACACCTTC.